This T cell receptor beta chain came from a study of regulatory T cells in long-lasting Graves disease. Overall study: Graves' cases, newly diagnosed, had used antithyroid drugs under 3 months. Whole-study findings and limits: The researchers studied only peripheral blood, not thyroid tissue.

This clonotype has just one count. Its antigen is not known. Sequencing libraries for TCR beta were prepared with iRepertoire HTBI primers and Arm-PCR of CDR3 regions. MiXCR, run by TCRdb on the multiplex PCR reads, gives a single entry per CDR3 protein. The sample holds around 330,000 distinct CDR3 sequences; 18% are singletons and the top ten take about 36%. CDR3 length: 13 amino acids. Trimming left V 11 bases short and J 0 bases short, with 8 bases between. Germline V gene lookup returns CDR1 SNHLY and CDR2 FYNNEI. This sample's time point: newly diagnosed GD, antithyroid drugs for less than 3 months. PBMC RNA was the source of the TCR library.

Sample: peripheral blood mononuclear cells (PBMCs), taken at new diagnosis, from a patient treated with antithyroid drugs. The rearrangement links TRBV2 to TRBJ2-6, with D possibly being TRBD2 (6 bases). The clonotype originates from a female donor with Graves disease. The CDR3 protein is CAGGNSGANVLTF. For the CDR3, the DNA is TGTGCCGGAGGGAACTCTGGGGCCAACGTCCTGACTTTC.